A selection of T cell receptor beta chains follows, all from one sample in a study of blood T cell repertoires in COVID-19. Sequenced by immunoSEQ multiplex PCR; TCRdb stores in-frame clones only, minus some. The data contain roughly 180,000 clones, approximately 85% of them singletons. The specimen sequenced was PBMCs or T cells enriched from blood (not recorded which). Receptors were obtained from a man aged 35-49 years who had recovered from COVID-19. Both conserved end residues are part of each CDR3. The order of the fields is J gene, clone size, V gene, D gene, CDR3 protein, CDR3 DNA. The D gene is left open where the match is weak. Expanded clones are given a class, and other clones once, few, many or no size at all.

>TRBJ1-4|NA|TRBV9|TRBD1
CASSPRTGYNEKLFF
TGTGCCAGCAGCCCACGGACAGGCTATAATGAAAAACTGTTTTTT
>TRBJ1-1|once|TRBV19|NA
CASSMSRGRTEAFF
TGTGCCAGTAGTATGAGTAGGGGCCGCACTGAAGCTTTCTTT
>TRBJ1-2|NA|TRBV5-6|TRBD1
CASSLQGLTGGYTF
TGTGCCAGCAGCTTACAGGGGTTGACGGGTGGCTACACCTTC
>TRBJ2-1|NA|TRBV7-2|TRBD2
CASSVPGTRVVNEQFF
TGTGCCAGCAGCGTCCCCGGGACTAGGGTCGTCAATGAGCAGTTCTTC
>TRBJ2-1|NA|TRBV29-1|NA
CSVEGRRREYNEQFF
TGCAGCGTTGAAGGCCGGCGGAGAGAATACAATGAGCAGTTCTTC
>TRBJ2-1|NA|TRBV19|TRBD2
CASKLAGGAEQFF
TGTGCCAGTAAGTTGGCGGGAGGAGCTGAGCAGTTCTTC
>TRBJ2-1|NA|TRBV5-4|NA
CAYQWASYNEQFF
TGTGCCTATCAATGGGCTTCCTACAATGAGCAGTTCTTC
>TRBJ2-2|NA|TRBV7-9|NA
CASSPRHFEQTGELFF
TGTGCCAGCAGCCCCCGGCACTTCGAACAGACCGGGGAGCTGTTTTTT
>TRBJ2-1|once|TRBV5-5|NA
CASSLGLDYSYNEQFF
TGTGCCAGCAGCTTGGGGTTGGACTACTCCTACAATGAGCAGTTCTTC
>TRBJ2-6|NA|TRBV30|NA
CAWSFTRTPGANVLTF
TGTGCCTGGAGTTTTACAAGGACACCTGGGGCCAACGTCCTGACTTTC
>TRBJ1-1|NA|TRBV14|NA
CASSQDRGGKVTEAFF
TGTGCCAGCAGCCAAGATCGTGGAGGGAAAGTCACTGAAGCTTTCTTT
>TRBJ1-2|NA|TRBV5-4|NA
CASSSPQGKSYGYTF
TGTGCCAGCAGCTCTCCTCAGGGGAAGAGCTATGGCTACACCTTC
>TRBJ2-7|few|TRBV5-6|NA
CASSLLATHEQYF
TGTGCCAGCAGCTTGTTAGCGACGCACGAGCAGTACTTC
>TRBJ1-1|few|TRBV12-3/TRBV12-4|NA
CASTLSYSEAFF
TGTGCCAGCACCTTGAGCTACAGTGAAGCTTTCTTT
>TRBJ1-2|once|TRBV5-1|TRBD1
CASSALTGELDGYTF
TGCGCCAGCAGCGCATTGACAGGGGAATTGGATGGCTACACCTTC
>TRBJ2-4|NA|TRBV10-3|NA
CAIGPGDGAKNIQYF
TGTGCCATCGGGCCAGGCGATGGGGCCAAAAACATTCAGTACTTC
>TRBJ1-4|NA|TRBV28|TRBD1
CASSLWDRADEKLFF
TGTGCCAGCAGTTTGTGGGACAGGGCAGATGAAAAACTGTTTTTT
>TRBJ2-1|NA|TRBV3-1/TRBV3-2|TRBD2
CASSQGGGGNEQFF
TGTGCCAGCAGCCAAGGGGGGGGAGGCAATGAGCAGTTCTTC
>TRBJ2-2|once|TRBV5-1|TRBD2
CASSAETSVTGELFF
TGCGCCAGCAGCGCAGAGACTAGCGTCACCGGGGAGCTGTTTTTT
>TRBJ1-2|NA|TRBV28|NA
CASSLQAYPGYTF
TGTGCCAGCAGTTTACAGGCCTACCCGGGCTACACCTTC
>TRBJ2-3|NA|TRBV7-3|TRBD2
CASRRGVAGGTDTQYF
TGTGCCAGCAGGAGAGGAGTAGCGGGGGGCACAGATACGCAGTATTTT
>TRBJ1-5|NA|TRBV27|TRBD1
CASSTGTGQPQHF
TGTGCCAGCAGTACGGGGACAGGCCAGCCCCAGCATTTT
>TRBJ2-1|NA|TRBV4-2|NA
CASSQDLGRGEQFF
TGTGCCAGCAGCCAAGATCTAGGAAGGGGTGAGCAGTTCTTC
>TRBJ1-2|NA|TRBV6-4|TRBD1
CASSETGGDYGYTF
TGTGCCAGCAGTGAAACAGGGGGTGACTATGGCTACACCTTC